This T cell receptor beta chain was captured in a study of T-cell reconstitution after alpha-beta-depleted transplantation in children. For TCRbeta, the library was prepared with unique molecular identifiers. TCRdb re-analysed the PCR reads in MiXCR, keeping a single row per CDR3 protein. This table has over 100,000 distinct CDR3 sequences, about 7.5% appearing once. Trimming took 6 bases from V and 7 from J; bases not matched to a gene: 6. The CDR3 sequence is 12 residues long. From germline, CDR1 is MNHEY and CDR2 SVGAGI. This clonotype was seen repeatedly, ten times or more. This clonotype originated in a boy between 2 and 10 years old with acute lymphoblastic leukemia, due to receive a stem cell transplant. The material sequenced was PBMCs, taken before TCRalphabeta/CD19-depleted stem cell transplant. V usage is TRBV6-5 and J usage is TRBJ2-7; 7 nucleotides align to TRBD1. CDR3 amino acids: CASSRTTGEQYF. In nucleotides, the CDR3 is TGTGCCAGCAGCCGCACGACAGGGGAGCAGTACTTC.